This T cell receptor beta chain appears in the sequencing data of a study of cytomegalovirus exposure and HLA in healthy donors. V gave up 2 bases and J gave up 5 bases, with 13 bases separating them. Germline V lookup: CDR1 KGHSH, CDR2 LQKENI. The CDR3 spans 15 residues. Clones were read by immunoSEQ multiplex PCR, and TCRdb kept only the in-frame ones, dropping some. The sample lists over 60,000 clones, around 97% seen once, with under 2.5% in the top ten. Specimen: PBMCs. The clonotype originates from a man aged 18 to 30 in good health and CMV-seronegative. The chain recombines TRBV18 with TRBJ1-5, with a weak D call TRBD1 (6 bases). CDR3 nucleotide sequence: TGTGCCAGCTCACCAGGGGGGGCCAGAGATCAGCCCCAGCATTTT. This encodes CASSPGGARDQPQHF.